This T cell receptor (beta chain) was documented in a study of spatial heterogeneity in lung cancer. Time point described: sample taken at primary tumor resection. Tumor, nontumor lung or frozen PBMC supplied whole RNA that was sequenced unsorted. 55 to 80 TRACERx patients with early, untreated non-small cell lung cancer donated samples. V shed 6 bases and J shed 0 bases, with 9 bases lying between them. This CDR3 is built from 13 residues. Germline-derived CDR1 and CDR2 are LNHDA and SQIVND (reference sequence). Using its own MiXCR run on the 5' RACE reads, TCRdb lists one record per CDR3 protein. The sample includes 75,000 to 85,000 distinct CDR3 sequences, approximately 20% seen only once; the top ten take 5% to 8%. This clonotype was found a few times.

The sequence derives from a male donor with early-stage non-small cell lung cancer. The V and J genes are TRBV19 and TRBJ2-7; no firm D call. The specimen was PBMCs, collected at surgery. DNA for the CDR3: TGTGCCAGTAGCGAGAGGCCCTCCTACGAGCAGTACTTC. It translates to CASSERPSYEQYF.